The subject of this entry is one T cell receptor beta chain. Half of the eight donors gave about 0.45-1 mL blood during surgery. This CDR3 comprises 13 residues. Per the germline V gene, CDR1 is SGHTA and CDR2 is FQGTGA. The V gene end was trimmed by 5 bases and the J gene end by 4 bases; junction bases not matched to a gene: 4. Assay used: immunoSEQ multiplex PCR; TCRdb lists only in-frame clones, some missing. This table holds 35,000 to 55,000 clones, around 94% found once. This specimen comes from a study of human thymus T cells. The chain is built from TRBV7-3 and TRBJ1-2, with 7 bases that match TRBD1. Sequencing was carried out using blood. The clonotype originates from a boy in the first two years of life with a congenital heart defect but otherwise immunologically healthy. The CDR3 loop reads CASSGSGGYGYTF. CDR3 in DNA: TGTGCCAGCAGCGGGTCAGGGGGCTATGGCTACACCTTC.